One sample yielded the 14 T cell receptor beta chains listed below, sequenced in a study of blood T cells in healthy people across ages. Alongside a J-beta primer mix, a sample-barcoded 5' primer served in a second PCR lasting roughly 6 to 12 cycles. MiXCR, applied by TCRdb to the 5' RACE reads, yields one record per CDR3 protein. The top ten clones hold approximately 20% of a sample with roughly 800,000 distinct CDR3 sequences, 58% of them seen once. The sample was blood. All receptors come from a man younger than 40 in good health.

CDR3 DNA sequence: TGCAGTGCCCCTAGCGGGAGCCTAGAGACCCAGTACTTC. Amino acids: CSAPSGSLETQYF. The V call is TRBV20-1, the J call TRBJ2-5; 10 bases are shared with TRBD2. J was trimmed by 4 bases and V by 6 bases; bases with no gene match: 5. CDR3 length equals 13 residues. CDR1 is DFQATT and CDR2 is SNEGSKA in the germline V gene (reference sequence).

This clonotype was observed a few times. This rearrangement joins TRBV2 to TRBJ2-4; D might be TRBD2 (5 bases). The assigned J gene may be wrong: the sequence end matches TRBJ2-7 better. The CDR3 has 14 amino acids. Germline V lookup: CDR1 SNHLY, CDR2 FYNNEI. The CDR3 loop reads CASSGEYYSDEQYF. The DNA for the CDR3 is TGTGCCAGCAGCGGGGAATATTACTCGGACGAGCAGTACTTC.

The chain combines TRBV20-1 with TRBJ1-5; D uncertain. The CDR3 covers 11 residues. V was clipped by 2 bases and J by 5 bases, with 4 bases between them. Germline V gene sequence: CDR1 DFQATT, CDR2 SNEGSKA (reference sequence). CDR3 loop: CSARQDQPQHF. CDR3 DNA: TGCAGTGCTAGACAGGATCAGCCCCAGCATTTT.

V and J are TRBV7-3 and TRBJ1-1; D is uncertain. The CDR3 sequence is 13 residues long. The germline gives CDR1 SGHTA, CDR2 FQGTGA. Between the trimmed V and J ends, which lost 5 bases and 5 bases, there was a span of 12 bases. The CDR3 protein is CASSAQPRTEAFF. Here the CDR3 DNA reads TGTGCCAGCAGCGCACAGCCGAGGACTGAAGCTTTCTTT. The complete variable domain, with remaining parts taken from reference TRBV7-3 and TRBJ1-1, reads GAGVSQTPSNKVTEKGKYVELRCDPISGHTALYWYRQSLGQGPEFLIYFQGTGAADDSGLPNDRFFAVRPEGSVSTLKIQRTERGDSAVYLCASSAQPRTEAFFGQGTRLTVV.

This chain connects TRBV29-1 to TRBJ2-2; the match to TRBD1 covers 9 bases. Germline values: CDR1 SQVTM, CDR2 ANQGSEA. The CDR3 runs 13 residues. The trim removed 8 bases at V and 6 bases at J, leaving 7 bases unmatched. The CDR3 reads CSIRDREPGELFF. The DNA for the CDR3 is TGCAGCATCCGGGACAGGGAACCCGGGGAGCTGTTTTTT.

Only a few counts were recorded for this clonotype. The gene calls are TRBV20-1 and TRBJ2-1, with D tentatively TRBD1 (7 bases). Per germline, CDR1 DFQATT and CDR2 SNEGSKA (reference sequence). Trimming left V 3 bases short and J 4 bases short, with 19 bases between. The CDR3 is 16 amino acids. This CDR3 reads CSASVAAVQGYNEQFF. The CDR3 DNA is TGCAGTGCTAGTGTAGCGGCCGTACAGGGGTACAATGAGCAGTTCTTC.

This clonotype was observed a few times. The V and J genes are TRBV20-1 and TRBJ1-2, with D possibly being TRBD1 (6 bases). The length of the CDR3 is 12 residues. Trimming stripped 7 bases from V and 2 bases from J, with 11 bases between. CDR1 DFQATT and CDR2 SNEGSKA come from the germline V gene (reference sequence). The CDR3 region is CSGDTGNYGYTF. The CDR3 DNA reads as TGCAGTGGGGATACAGGGAACTATGGCTACACCTTC.

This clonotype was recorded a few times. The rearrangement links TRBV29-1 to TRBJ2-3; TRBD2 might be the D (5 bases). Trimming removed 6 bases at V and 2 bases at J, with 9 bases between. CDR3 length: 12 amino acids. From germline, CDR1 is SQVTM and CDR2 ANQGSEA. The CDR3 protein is CSVVLDTDTQYF. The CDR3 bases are TGCAGCGTGGTACTAGACACAGATACGCAGTATTTT.

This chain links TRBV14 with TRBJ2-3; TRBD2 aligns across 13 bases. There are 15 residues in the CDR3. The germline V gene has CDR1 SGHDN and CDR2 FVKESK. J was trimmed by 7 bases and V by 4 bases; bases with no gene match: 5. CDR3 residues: CASSPGTSGMHTQYF. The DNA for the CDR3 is TGTGCCAGCAGCCCCGGGACTAGCGGGATGCATACGCAGTATTTT. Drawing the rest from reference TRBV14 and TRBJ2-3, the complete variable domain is EAGVTQFPSHSVIEKGQTVTLRCDPISGHDNLYWYRRVMGKEIKFLLHFVKESKQDESGMPNNRFLAERTGGTYSTLKVQPAELEDSGVYFCASSPGTSGMHTQYFGPGTRLTVL.

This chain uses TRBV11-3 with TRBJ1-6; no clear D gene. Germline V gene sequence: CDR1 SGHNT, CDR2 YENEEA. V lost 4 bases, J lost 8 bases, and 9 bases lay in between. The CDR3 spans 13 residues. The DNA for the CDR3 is TGTGCCAGCAGCTCCTCGACGGATTCACCCCTCCACTTT. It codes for CASSSSTDSPLHF.

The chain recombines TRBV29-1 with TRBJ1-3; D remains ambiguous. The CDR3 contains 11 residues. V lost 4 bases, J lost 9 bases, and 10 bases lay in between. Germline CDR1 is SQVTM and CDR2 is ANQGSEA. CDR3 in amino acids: CSVVLGTTIYF. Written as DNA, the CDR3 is TGCAGCGTTGTGCTGGGTACCACCATATATTTT.

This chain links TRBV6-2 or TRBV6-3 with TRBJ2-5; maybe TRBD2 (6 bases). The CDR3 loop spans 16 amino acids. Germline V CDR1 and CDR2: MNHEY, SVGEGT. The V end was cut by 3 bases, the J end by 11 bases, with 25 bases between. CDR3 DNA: TGTGCCAGCAGTTATGATCTGCCAGGGAGCGGCGGGGAGCAGTACTTC. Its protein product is CASSYDLPGSGGEQYF.

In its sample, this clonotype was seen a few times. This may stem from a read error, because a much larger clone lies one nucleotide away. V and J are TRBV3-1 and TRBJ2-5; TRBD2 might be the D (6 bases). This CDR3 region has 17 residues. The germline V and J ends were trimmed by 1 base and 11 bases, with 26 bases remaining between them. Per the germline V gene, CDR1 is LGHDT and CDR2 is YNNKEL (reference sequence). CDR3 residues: CASSQGFQSGGPNEQYF. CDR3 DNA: TGTGCCAGCAGCCAAGGGTTTCAATCCGGGGGACCCAATGAGCAGTACTTC.

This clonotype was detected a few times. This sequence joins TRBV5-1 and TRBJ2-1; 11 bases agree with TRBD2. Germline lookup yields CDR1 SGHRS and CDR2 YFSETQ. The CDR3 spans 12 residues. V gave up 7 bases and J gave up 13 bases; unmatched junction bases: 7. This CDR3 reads CASALSGGAQFF. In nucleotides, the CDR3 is TGCGCCAGCGCCCTTAGCGGGGGGGCCCAGTTCTTC.